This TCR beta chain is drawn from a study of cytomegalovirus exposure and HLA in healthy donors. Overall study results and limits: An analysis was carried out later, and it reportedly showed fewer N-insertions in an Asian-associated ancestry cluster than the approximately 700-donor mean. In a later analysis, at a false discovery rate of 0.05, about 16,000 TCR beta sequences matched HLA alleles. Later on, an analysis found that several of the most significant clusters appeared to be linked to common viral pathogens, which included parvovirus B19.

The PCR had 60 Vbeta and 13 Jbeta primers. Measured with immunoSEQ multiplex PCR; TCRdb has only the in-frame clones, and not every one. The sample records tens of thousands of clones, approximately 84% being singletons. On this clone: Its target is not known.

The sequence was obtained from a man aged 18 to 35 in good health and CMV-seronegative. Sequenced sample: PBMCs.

CDR3 sequence reads: CASTQGATNEKLFF. The CDR3 nucleotides read TGCGCCAGCACACAGGGGGCCACTAATGAAAAACTGTTTTTT. V gene TRBV4-1 combines with J gene TRBJ1-4, with 9 bases lining up with TRBD1. Germline V gene sequence: CDR1 MGHRA, CDR2 YSYEKL. The CDR3 has 14 residues. The junction had 2 bases not matched to a gene; V was cut back by 7 bases and J by 2 bases.